These 5 T cell receptor beta chains originate from one sample sequenced in a study of neurological immune-mediated disorders. TCRdb recomputed calls from the 5' RACE reads with MiXCR, one row per CDR3 protein. The data hold around 78,000 distinct CDR3 sequences, with roughly 17% observed a single time. Specimen: PBMCs. The receptors derive from a woman aged 40 to 49 in good health.

This clonotype was seen many times. The chain combines TRBV5-1 with TRBJ1-1, with D possibly TRBD1 on 5 matching bases. Germline V CDR1 and CDR2: SGHRS, YFSETQ. The CDR3 is made up of 16 amino acids. Trimming removed 4 bases at V and 0 bases at J, with 16 bases between. In nucleotides, the CDR3 is TGCGCCAGCAGCCCAGGGCAGGTTCTTATGAACACTGAAGCTTTCTTT. It encodes CASSPGQVLMNTEAFF. The variable domain in full, completed from reference TRBV5-1 and TRBJ1-1, reads KAGVTQTPRYLIKTRGQQVTLSCSPISGHRSVSWYQQTPGQGLQFLFEYFSETQRNKGNFPGRFSGRQFSNSRSEMNVSTLELGDSALYLCASSPGQVLMNTEAFFGQGTRLTVV.

In this sample, this clonotype turned up many times. The CDR3 protein is CASSLEEGTGINYGYTF. CDR3 nucleotide sequence: TGCGCCAGCAGCTTGGAAGAAGGAACGGGGATTAACTATGGCTACACCTTC. V and J are TRBV5-1 and TRBJ1-2; no clear D. V lost 0 bases, J lost 1 base, and 16 bases lay in between. The CDR3 has 17 amino acids. The germline V gene encodes CDR1 SGHRS and CDR2 YFSETQ.

In its sample, this clonotype was seen many times. V and J are TRBV9 and TRBJ1-1; the match to TRBD1 covers 10 bases. The V segment lost 3 bases and the J segment 5 bases; nucleotides outside the gene matches: 7. The CDR3 contains 15 residues. Germline CDR1 and CDR2: SGDLS and YYNGEE. The CDR3 nucleotides are TGTGCCAGCAGCGCTGGGGACAGGGGAGGGACTGAAGCTTTCTTT. Protein product: CASSAGDRGGTEAFF.

This clonotype came up a few times. The J gene is TRBJ2-5, the V gene TRBV30; TRBD2 aligns across 7 bases. J gave up 7 bases and V 5 bases, and 10 bases lay outside the gene matches. Germline V CDR1 and CDR2: GTSNPN, SVGIG (reference sequence). This CDR3 is built from 13 residues. The CDR3 coding sequence is TGTGCCTGGGATTCGGGGGGAGTCGGGACCCAGTACTTC. Protein: CAWDSGGVGTQYF.

This clonotype was seen many times. This rearrangement joins TRBV10-3 to TRBJ2-3; TRBD2 matches 13 bases. There are 19 residues in the CDR3. The V and J ends lost 3 bases and 0 bases, in that order; junction bases with no gene match: 9. In germline, CDR1 is ENHRY, CDR2 SYGVKD. The CDR3 spells CAISERLAGGETSTDTQYF. CDR3 coding DNA: TGTGCCATCAGTGAAAGACTAGCGGGGGGCGAGACTAGCACAGATACGCAGTATTTT.